These 7 T cell receptor beta chains share one sample of origin, sequenced in a study of untreated major depressive disorder. Here immunoSEQ multiplex PCR was the method, and the copy in TCRdb shows in-frame clones only, minus some. The data contain almost 20,000 clones, over 75% of them seen just once; the ten biggest clones take up about 0.8%. The sample was CD4+ T cells from PBMCs. Receptor source: a woman younger than 45 in good health.

This chain links TRBV29-1 with TRBJ2-3; TRBD2 is a possible D gene (5 bases). The ends were cut back, 6 bases at V and 4 bases at J, with 14 bases in the middle. This CDR3 comprises 13 residues. From germline, CDR1 is SQVTM and CDR2 ANQGSEA. CDR3 amino acids: CSVEQGSADTQYF. CDR3 nucleotide sequence: TGCAGCGTCGAGCAAGGGAGTGCAGATACGCAGTATTTT.

The CDR3 loop is CASSILLQGSGEQYF. The CDR3 DNA reads TGTGCCAGTAGTATCCTCCTCCAGGGGTCTGGAGAGCAGTACTTC. The genes are TRBV19 and TRBJ2-7; possible D gene TRBD1, 6 bases. CDR3 size: 15 residues. The V end was cut by 3 bases, the J end by 7 bases, with 19 bases between. Germline CDR1 LNHDA, CDR2 SQIVND (reference sequence).

V and J are TRBV5-1 and TRBJ2-1; 12 nucleotides line up with TRBD2. This CDR3 is 17 amino acids long. Trimming cost V 1 base and J 6 bases; bases outside gene matches: 8. Germline V gene lookup returns CDR1 SGHRS and CDR2 YFSETQ. The CDR3 protein is CASSLSASGRASNEQFF. CDR3 sequence (DNA): TGCGCCAGCAGCTTGTCGGCTAGCGGGAGGGCCTCCAATGAGCAGTTCTTC.

This clone was observed once. The V gene is TRBV27, the J gene TRBJ2-3, with D possibly TRBD2 on 7 matching bases. The CDR3 extends over 15 amino acids. Deletions cut 5 bases from V and 5 bases from J, with 17 bases between. Per the germline V gene, CDR1 is MNHEY and CDR2 is SMNVEV (reference sequence). CDR3 DNA: TGTGCCAGCAGTCCGGGGACTACCAGGGGAGATACGCAGTATTTT. The encoded protein is CASSPGTTRGDTQYF.

The chain employs TRBV30 and TRBJ2-3, with TRBD2 matching over 7 bases. This CDR3 has 15 amino acids. The germline V gene encodes CDR1 GTSNPN and CDR2 SVGIG (reference sequence). Unmatched junction bases numbered 7, after V lost 4 bases and J lost 0 bases. The CDR3 coding sequence is TGTGCCTGGATCGGGGGGAGGATGAGCACAGATACGCAGTATTTT. Its protein product is CAWIGGRMSTDTQYF. The full variable domain, in which reference TRBV30 and TRBJ2-3 provide the parts outside the CDR3, is SQTIHQWPATLVQPVGSPLSLECTVEGTSNPNLYWYRQAAGRGLQLLFYSVGIGQISSEVPQNLSASRPQDRQFILSSKKLLLSDSGFYLCAWIGGRMSTDTQYFGPGTRLTVL.

The chain recombines TRBV10-3 with TRBJ1-6; TRBD1 is a possible D gene (5 bases). Germline V gene sequence: CDR1 ENHRY, CDR2 SYGVKD. V was pared by 6 bases and J by 5 bases, with 11 bases between. This CDR3 has 14 residues. CDR3 residues: CAIRDGGHNSPLHF. CDR3 coding DNA: TGTGCCATCAGGGACGGGGGTCATAATTCACCCCTCCACTTT.

The chain joins TRBV5-4 to TRBJ2-3; no definite D call. The CDR3 consists of 16 residues. Germline V gene data show CDR1 as SGHNT and CDR2 as YYREEE (reference sequence). V gave up 4 bases and J gave up 6 bases, with 21 bases separating them. The CDR3 loop reads CASSPAAERTYDTQYF. The CDR3, as DNA: TGTGCCAGCAGCCCAGCCGCGGAGCGCACTTACGATACGCAGTATTTT.